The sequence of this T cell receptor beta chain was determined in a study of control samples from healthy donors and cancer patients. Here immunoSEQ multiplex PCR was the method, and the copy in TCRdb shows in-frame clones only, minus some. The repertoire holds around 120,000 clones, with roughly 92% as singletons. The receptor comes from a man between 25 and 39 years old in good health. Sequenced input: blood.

The CDR3 loop is CASSLGVRGNQPQHF. DNA for the CDR3: TGTGCCAGCAGCTTGGGGGTCAGGGGCAATCAGCCCCAGCATTTT. The rearrangement uses TRBV5-6 and TRBJ1-5; D may be TRBD1 (5 bases). Per germline, CDR1 SGHDT and CDR2 YYEEEE. V was trimmed by 0 bases and J by 2 bases, leaving 9 bases between them. CDR3 length equals 15 residues.